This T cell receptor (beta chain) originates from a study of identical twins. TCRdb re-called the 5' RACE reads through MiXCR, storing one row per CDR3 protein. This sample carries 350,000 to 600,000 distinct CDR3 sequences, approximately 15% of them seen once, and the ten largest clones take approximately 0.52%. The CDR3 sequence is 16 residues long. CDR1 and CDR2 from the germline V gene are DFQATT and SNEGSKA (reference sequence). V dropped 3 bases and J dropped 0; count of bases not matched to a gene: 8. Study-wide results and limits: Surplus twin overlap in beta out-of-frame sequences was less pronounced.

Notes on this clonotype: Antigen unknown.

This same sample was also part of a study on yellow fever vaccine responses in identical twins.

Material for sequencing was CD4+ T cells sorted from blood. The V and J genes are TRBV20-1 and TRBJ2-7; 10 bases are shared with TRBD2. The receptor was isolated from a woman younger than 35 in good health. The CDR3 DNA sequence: TGCAGTGCTAGTTGGTCTAGCGGGAGTTTCTCCTACGAGCAGTACTTC. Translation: CSASWSSGSFSYEQYF.